Below are 26 T cell receptor beta chains sequenced from a single sample in a study of T cells in Graves' hyperthyroidism and ophthalmopathy. There were TCR beta CDR3 regions amplified from RNA transcripts. During a first-round RT-PCR of the TCR CDR3, the HTBI primer set was used. TCRdb reprocessed the multiplex PCR reads via MiXCR and lists one record per CDR3 protein. This table has a few hundred thousand distinct CDR3 sequences, about 14% appearing once. The sequencing input was blood. Every receptor here comes from a middle-aged woman with Graves' hyperthyroidism that later progressed to Graves' ophthalmopathy.

Ten or more counts support this clonotype. The chain has TRBV10-3 and TRBJ2-1; D may be TRBD1 (5 bases). The germline V gene encodes CDR1 ENHRY and CDR2 SYGVKD. The CDR3 covers 14 residues. V lost 11 bases to trimming and J lost 0 bases, with 14 bases between them. The CDR3 is CAASDDSSYNEQFF. DNA for the CDR3: TGTGCCGCATCAGATGACAGCTCCTACAATGAGCAGTTCTTC.

At least ten counts were recorded for this clonotype. This sequence joins TRBV5-1 and TRBJ2-1, with TRBD1 matching 7 bases. CDR1 is SGHRS and CDR2 is YFSETQ in the germline V gene. The ends lost 0 bases at V and 12 bases at J; junction bases unmatched: 6. This CDR3 is 13 amino acids long. The CDR3 sequence: CASSLEGAQGQFF. The CDR3, as DNA: TGCGCCAGCAGCTTGGAGGGGGCACAAGGGCAGTTCTTC.

This clonotype was seen ten or more times. CDR3 amino acids: CASTPQGKVVNEQFF. CDR3 nucleotides: TGTGCCAGCACCCCCCAGGGAAAGGTGGTGAATGAGCAGTTCTTC. The J gene is TRBJ2-1, the V gene TRBV2, with a possible D match to TRBD1 (5 bases). Germline CDR1 SNHLY, CDR2 FYNNEI. V was clipped by 7 bases and J by 7 bases, with 20 bases between them. This CDR3 contains 15 residues.

The CDR3: CASSSGTGGHNEQFF. The CDR3 DNA follows: TGTGCCAGCAGCTCCGGGACAGGGGGCCACAATGAGCAGTTCTTC. This chain connects TRBV7-9 to TRBJ2-1, with TRBD1 identical over 12 bases. The germline V gene encodes CDR1 SEHNR and CDR2 FQNEAQ (reference sequence). V lost 4 bases to trimming and J lost 5 bases; unmatched junction nucleotides: 3. The CDR3 contains 15 residues.

This chain links TRBV3-1 with TRBJ2-2, with TRBD1 matching 8 bases. The CDR3 spans 15 residues. The trim removed 1 base at V and 5 bases at J, leaving 3 bases unmatched. Germline V lookup: CDR1 LGHDT, CDR2 YNNKEL (reference sequence). The CDR3 DNA follows: TGTGCCAGCAGCCAAGGGCAGGGGGCAACCGGGGAGCTGTTTTTT. Translating it yields CASSQGQGATGELFF. The whole variable domain, remainder taken from reference TRBV3-1 and TRBJ2-2, is DTAVSQTPKYLVTQMGNDKSIKCEQNLGHDTMYWYKQDSKKFLKIMFSYNNKELIINETVPNRFSPKSPDKAHLNLHINSLELGDSAVYFCASSQGQGATGELFFGEGSRLTVL.

This clonotype came up many times. CDR3 amino acids: CATSRGIGGGRTSTRTDTQYF. The DNA for the CDR3 is TGTGCCACCAGCAGAGGGATTGGAGGAGGAAGAACCTCCACCCGCACAGATACGCAGTATTTT. The V and J genes are TRBV15 and TRBJ2-3; TRBD2 might be the D (5 bases). Trimming removed 1 base from V and 1 base from J, with 27 bases in between. This CDR3 has 21 residues. Germline V gene lookup returns CDR1 LNHNV and CDR2 YYDKDF (reference sequence).

This clonotype was seen at least ten times. V is TRBV12-3 or TRBV12-4 and J is TRBJ2-7, with 7 bases lining up with TRBD1. V shed 3 bases, J shed 5 bases, and the junction held 7 bases outside the gene matches. The CDR3 extends over 14 amino acids. This chain's CDR3 is CASSFGQAVDEQYF. In nucleotides, the CDR3 is TGTGCCAGCAGTTTTGGACAGGCGGTCGACGAGCAGTACTTC.

The chain joins TRBV2 to TRBJ2-1; TRBD1 agrees at 8 bases. The germline V gene has CDR1 SNHLY and CDR2 FYNNEI. With 7 bases clipped from V and 2 bases from J, the junction kept 10 bases outside the gene matches. CDR3 length equals 16 residues. CDR3 protein: CASTRMRQGPYNEQFF. CDR3 DNA: TGTGCCAGCACCAGAATGCGACAGGGGCCCTACAATGAGCAGTTCTTC.

This clonotype was seen many times. The chain uses TRBV19 and TRBJ1-1; no clear D. Per germline, CDR1 LNHDA and CDR2 SQIVND (reference sequence). The ends were cut back, 3 bases at V and 1 base at J, with 6 bases in the middle. The CDR3 is 13 amino acids. CDR3 amino acids: CASSIGENTEAFF. The CDR3 DNA reads as TGTGCCAGTAGTATCGGAGAGAACACTGAAGCTTTCTTT.

J is TRBJ1-2 and V is TRBV12-3 or TRBV12-4; no clear D. V dropped 6 bases and J dropped 7 bases, with 12 bases sitting between them. The CDR3 spans 12 residues. CDR3 in amino acids: CASSTGSGGYTF. The CDR3 nucleotides read TGTGCCAGCAGCACCGGGAGCGGTGGCTACACCTTC.

This clonotype was recorded at least ten times. The chain couples TRBV2 to TRBJ2-3, with 9 bases lining up with TRBD2. The length of the CDR3 is 14 residues. V lost 6 bases to trimming and J lost 6 bases; unmatched junction nucleotides: 7. Per germline, CDR1 SNHLY and CDR2 FYNNEI. CDR3 DNA: TGTGCCAGCAGGCGGGAGGGCCAAGGTGATACGCAGTATTTT. Translation: CASRREGQGDTQYF. The full variable domain, completed using reference TRBV2 and TRBJ2-3, is EPEVTQTPSHQVTQMGQEVILRCVPISNHLYFYWYRQILGQKVEFLVSFYNNEISEKSEIFDDQFSVERPDGSNFTLKIRSTKLEDSAMYFCASRREGQGDTQYFGPGTRLTVL.

Many counts were recorded for this clonotype. The chain carries TRBV7-9 and TRBJ2-4; D is ambiguous. This CDR3 region has 16 residues. The ends were cut back, 1 base at V and 0 bases at J, with 10 bases in the middle. Germline CDR1 SEHNR, CDR2 FQNEAQ (reference sequence). CDR3: CASSLESGLAKNIQYF. As DNA, the CDR3 is TGTGCCAGCAGCTTAGAATCTGGGTTAGCCAAAAACATTCAGTACTTC.

Of note for this clonotype: This could be a read error, since a much larger clone is one nucleotide away. CDR3 coding DNA: TGTGCCAGCAGCGGGACTAGCGAGGGGTTAGGAGAGAACCAGTACTTC. Its protein product is CASSGTSEGLGENQYF. The chain recombines TRBV3-1 with TRBJ2-5, with TRBD2 matching 10 bases. CDR1 is LGHDT and CDR2 is YNNKEL in the germline V gene (reference sequence). The CDR3 runs to 16 residues.

This clonotype was found a few times. The gene calls are TRBV7-9 and TRBJ2-7; D is possibly TRBD1 (6 bases). This CDR3 is built from 14 residues. V lost 2 bases and J 5 bases, leaving 13 bases between the germline ends. The germline gives CDR1 SEHNR, CDR2 FQNEAQ (reference sequence). CDR3 sequence: CASSLQTGLHEQYF. The CDR3 DNA is TGTGCCAGCAGCTTACAGACAGGTCTTCACGAGCAGTACTTC.

This clonotype was seen at least ten times. The V and J genes are TRBV11-2 and TRBJ2-5; possibly TRBD2 for D (5 bases). The CDR3 is made up of 16 amino acids. V lost 2 bases and J 7 bases, leaving 20 bases between the germline ends. Per germline, CDR1 SGHAT and CDR2 FQNNGV. CDR3 in amino acids: CASSLRIVLGVGTQYF. Written as DNA, the CDR3 is TGTGCCAGCAGCTTAAGGATAGTTCTCGGGGTTGGGACCCAGTACTTC.

This clonotype appeared many times. V usage is TRBV19 and J usage is TRBJ1-1; TRBD1 agrees at 7 bases. With V trimmed by 9 bases and J by 8 bases, 9 bases remained unmatched. The CDR3 sequence is 12 residues long. CDR1 and CDR2 (germline): LNHDA, SQIVND (reference sequence). In DNA, the CDR3 is TGTGCCAGCTCTAAGGAGGGGGCGGAAGCTTTCTTT. Its translation is CASSKEGAEAFF.

This clonotype was detected many times. The chain combines TRBV20-1 with TRBJ2-4; the match to TRBD1 covers 8 bases. Germline CDR1 and CDR2: DFQATT and SNEGSKA (reference sequence). V shed 6 bases and J 6 bases; nucleotides not matched to a gene: 10. The CDR3 runs to 14 residues. CDR3 DNA sequence: TGCAGTGCCAGACGGACAGGGCTCGGAAACATTCAGTACTTC. Residues: CSARRTGLGNIQYF.

This clonotype has more than one count but fewer than ten. The DNA for the CDR3 is TGCAGTGCTAATTCCGGGACAGCCTTTTCCTACGAGCAGTACTTC. This translates into CSANSGTAFSYEQYF. The rearrangement links TRBV20-1 to TRBJ2-7, with 7 bases that match TRBD1. Germline V CDR1 and CDR2: DFQATT, SNEGSKA (reference sequence). The CDR3 consists of 15 residues. Losses at the gene ends were 4 bases for V and 1 base for J; bases not matched to a gene: 10.

This clonotype was found many times. The V gene is TRBV7-9, the J gene TRBJ2-2, with 9 bases matching TRBD1. This CDR3 spans 16 amino acids. Unmatched junction bases numbered 7, after V lost 5 bases and J lost 3 bases. CDR1 is SEHNR and CDR2 is FQNEAQ in the germline V gene (reference sequence). The CDR3 sequence: CASSDGTGRYTGELFF. CDR3 DNA: TGTGCCAGCAGCGATGGGACAGGGAGGTACACCGGGGAGCTGTTTTTT. Together with reference TRBV7-9 and TRBJ2-2, the CDR3 gives the full variable domain: DTGVSQNPRHKITKRGQNVTFRCDPISEHNRLYWYRQTLGQGPEFLTYFQNEAQLEKSRLLSDRFSAERPKGSFSTLEIQRTEQGDSAMYLCASSDGTGRYTGELFFGEGSRLTVL.

At least ten counts were recorded for this clonotype. The chain combines TRBV5-1 with TRBJ2-2; the match to TRBD1 covers 7 bases. This CDR3 has 16 residues. Germline V gene lookup returns CDR1 SGHRS and CDR2 YFSETQ. V shed 8 bases, J shed 1 base, and the junction held 11 bases outside the gene matches. This CDR3 is CARTRSGTVNTGELFF. CDR3 nucleotides: TGCGCCAGGACCCGCTCCGGGACAGTGAACACCGGGGAGCTGTTTTTT.

In its sample, this clonotype was seen many times. The chain has TRBV19 and TRBJ1-1; D remains ambiguous. CDR3 size: 14 residues. V was trimmed by 1 base and J by 1 base, leaving 7 bases between them. Germline loops: CDR1 LNHDA, CDR2 SQIVND (reference sequence). The CDR3 sequence is CASSIVGSNTEAFF. DNA of the CDR3: TGTGCCAGTAGTATAGTGGGGTCGAACACTGAAGCTTTCTTT. The full variable domain, with the rest looked up from reference TRBV19 and TRBJ1-1, is DGGITQSPKYLFRKEGQNVTLSCEQNLNHDAMYWYRQDPGQGLRLIYYSQIVNDFQKGDIAEGYSVSREKKESFPLTVTSAQKNPTAFYLCASSIVGSNTEAFFGQGTRLTVV.

This clonotype was counted a single time. The chain uses TRBV12-3 or TRBV12-4 and TRBJ2-3; D is unclear. The V and J ends lost 6 bases and 0 bases respectively, with 10 bases between them. This CDR3 is built from 14 residues. The CDR3 sequence: CASSSASSTDTQYF. The CDR3 nucleotides read TGTGCCAGCAGCTCAGCGTCTAGCACAGATACGCAGTATTTT.

This clonotype was seen a handful of times. The chain uses TRBV27 and TRBJ2-7; 7 nucleotides line up with TRBD2. The CDR3 sequence is 14 residues long. CDR1 is MNHEY and CDR2 is SMNVEV in the germline V gene (reference sequence). With V trimmed by 8 bases and J by 4 bases, 11 bases remained unmatched. The CDR3 bases are TGTGCCAGCTCATTGCGGGGAGGGGTATACGAGCAGTACTTC. Translation gives CASSLRGGVYEQYF.

This clonotype appeared many times. The V gene is TRBV28, the J gene TRBJ2-7, with TRBD1 matching 7 bases. Germline trimming cut 6 bases from V and 3 bases from J; bases unmatched to any gene: 8. This CDR3 contains 14 residues. The germline CDR1 and CDR2 sequences are MDHEN and SYDVKM. In nucleotides, the CDR3 is TGTGCCAGCAGAAGCGACAGGGCAATCTACGAGCAGTACTTC. Translation: CASRSDRAIYEQYF.

This clonotype was observed at least ten times. The chain carries TRBV6-1 and TRBJ2-3, with 7 bases lining up with TRBD1. With V trimmed by 2 bases and J by 2 bases, 4 bases remained unmatched. The length of the CDR3 is 15 residues. Germline V gives CDR1 MNHNS, CDR2 SASEGT. CDR3 region: CASSEYRGYTDTQYF. The CDR3 DNA is TGTGCCAGCAGTGAATACAGGGGTTACACAGATACGCAGTATTTT.

This chain joins TRBV4-1 and TRBJ2-3, with D unresolved. The CDR3 is made up of 12 amino acids. V was trimmed by 3 bases and J by 5 bases, leaving 6 bases between them. Germline CDR1 reads MGHRA; CDR2 reads YSYEKL. For the CDR3, the DNA is TGCGCCAGCAGCCACCCCCTAGATACGCAGTATTTT. Translated: CASSHPLDTQYF.